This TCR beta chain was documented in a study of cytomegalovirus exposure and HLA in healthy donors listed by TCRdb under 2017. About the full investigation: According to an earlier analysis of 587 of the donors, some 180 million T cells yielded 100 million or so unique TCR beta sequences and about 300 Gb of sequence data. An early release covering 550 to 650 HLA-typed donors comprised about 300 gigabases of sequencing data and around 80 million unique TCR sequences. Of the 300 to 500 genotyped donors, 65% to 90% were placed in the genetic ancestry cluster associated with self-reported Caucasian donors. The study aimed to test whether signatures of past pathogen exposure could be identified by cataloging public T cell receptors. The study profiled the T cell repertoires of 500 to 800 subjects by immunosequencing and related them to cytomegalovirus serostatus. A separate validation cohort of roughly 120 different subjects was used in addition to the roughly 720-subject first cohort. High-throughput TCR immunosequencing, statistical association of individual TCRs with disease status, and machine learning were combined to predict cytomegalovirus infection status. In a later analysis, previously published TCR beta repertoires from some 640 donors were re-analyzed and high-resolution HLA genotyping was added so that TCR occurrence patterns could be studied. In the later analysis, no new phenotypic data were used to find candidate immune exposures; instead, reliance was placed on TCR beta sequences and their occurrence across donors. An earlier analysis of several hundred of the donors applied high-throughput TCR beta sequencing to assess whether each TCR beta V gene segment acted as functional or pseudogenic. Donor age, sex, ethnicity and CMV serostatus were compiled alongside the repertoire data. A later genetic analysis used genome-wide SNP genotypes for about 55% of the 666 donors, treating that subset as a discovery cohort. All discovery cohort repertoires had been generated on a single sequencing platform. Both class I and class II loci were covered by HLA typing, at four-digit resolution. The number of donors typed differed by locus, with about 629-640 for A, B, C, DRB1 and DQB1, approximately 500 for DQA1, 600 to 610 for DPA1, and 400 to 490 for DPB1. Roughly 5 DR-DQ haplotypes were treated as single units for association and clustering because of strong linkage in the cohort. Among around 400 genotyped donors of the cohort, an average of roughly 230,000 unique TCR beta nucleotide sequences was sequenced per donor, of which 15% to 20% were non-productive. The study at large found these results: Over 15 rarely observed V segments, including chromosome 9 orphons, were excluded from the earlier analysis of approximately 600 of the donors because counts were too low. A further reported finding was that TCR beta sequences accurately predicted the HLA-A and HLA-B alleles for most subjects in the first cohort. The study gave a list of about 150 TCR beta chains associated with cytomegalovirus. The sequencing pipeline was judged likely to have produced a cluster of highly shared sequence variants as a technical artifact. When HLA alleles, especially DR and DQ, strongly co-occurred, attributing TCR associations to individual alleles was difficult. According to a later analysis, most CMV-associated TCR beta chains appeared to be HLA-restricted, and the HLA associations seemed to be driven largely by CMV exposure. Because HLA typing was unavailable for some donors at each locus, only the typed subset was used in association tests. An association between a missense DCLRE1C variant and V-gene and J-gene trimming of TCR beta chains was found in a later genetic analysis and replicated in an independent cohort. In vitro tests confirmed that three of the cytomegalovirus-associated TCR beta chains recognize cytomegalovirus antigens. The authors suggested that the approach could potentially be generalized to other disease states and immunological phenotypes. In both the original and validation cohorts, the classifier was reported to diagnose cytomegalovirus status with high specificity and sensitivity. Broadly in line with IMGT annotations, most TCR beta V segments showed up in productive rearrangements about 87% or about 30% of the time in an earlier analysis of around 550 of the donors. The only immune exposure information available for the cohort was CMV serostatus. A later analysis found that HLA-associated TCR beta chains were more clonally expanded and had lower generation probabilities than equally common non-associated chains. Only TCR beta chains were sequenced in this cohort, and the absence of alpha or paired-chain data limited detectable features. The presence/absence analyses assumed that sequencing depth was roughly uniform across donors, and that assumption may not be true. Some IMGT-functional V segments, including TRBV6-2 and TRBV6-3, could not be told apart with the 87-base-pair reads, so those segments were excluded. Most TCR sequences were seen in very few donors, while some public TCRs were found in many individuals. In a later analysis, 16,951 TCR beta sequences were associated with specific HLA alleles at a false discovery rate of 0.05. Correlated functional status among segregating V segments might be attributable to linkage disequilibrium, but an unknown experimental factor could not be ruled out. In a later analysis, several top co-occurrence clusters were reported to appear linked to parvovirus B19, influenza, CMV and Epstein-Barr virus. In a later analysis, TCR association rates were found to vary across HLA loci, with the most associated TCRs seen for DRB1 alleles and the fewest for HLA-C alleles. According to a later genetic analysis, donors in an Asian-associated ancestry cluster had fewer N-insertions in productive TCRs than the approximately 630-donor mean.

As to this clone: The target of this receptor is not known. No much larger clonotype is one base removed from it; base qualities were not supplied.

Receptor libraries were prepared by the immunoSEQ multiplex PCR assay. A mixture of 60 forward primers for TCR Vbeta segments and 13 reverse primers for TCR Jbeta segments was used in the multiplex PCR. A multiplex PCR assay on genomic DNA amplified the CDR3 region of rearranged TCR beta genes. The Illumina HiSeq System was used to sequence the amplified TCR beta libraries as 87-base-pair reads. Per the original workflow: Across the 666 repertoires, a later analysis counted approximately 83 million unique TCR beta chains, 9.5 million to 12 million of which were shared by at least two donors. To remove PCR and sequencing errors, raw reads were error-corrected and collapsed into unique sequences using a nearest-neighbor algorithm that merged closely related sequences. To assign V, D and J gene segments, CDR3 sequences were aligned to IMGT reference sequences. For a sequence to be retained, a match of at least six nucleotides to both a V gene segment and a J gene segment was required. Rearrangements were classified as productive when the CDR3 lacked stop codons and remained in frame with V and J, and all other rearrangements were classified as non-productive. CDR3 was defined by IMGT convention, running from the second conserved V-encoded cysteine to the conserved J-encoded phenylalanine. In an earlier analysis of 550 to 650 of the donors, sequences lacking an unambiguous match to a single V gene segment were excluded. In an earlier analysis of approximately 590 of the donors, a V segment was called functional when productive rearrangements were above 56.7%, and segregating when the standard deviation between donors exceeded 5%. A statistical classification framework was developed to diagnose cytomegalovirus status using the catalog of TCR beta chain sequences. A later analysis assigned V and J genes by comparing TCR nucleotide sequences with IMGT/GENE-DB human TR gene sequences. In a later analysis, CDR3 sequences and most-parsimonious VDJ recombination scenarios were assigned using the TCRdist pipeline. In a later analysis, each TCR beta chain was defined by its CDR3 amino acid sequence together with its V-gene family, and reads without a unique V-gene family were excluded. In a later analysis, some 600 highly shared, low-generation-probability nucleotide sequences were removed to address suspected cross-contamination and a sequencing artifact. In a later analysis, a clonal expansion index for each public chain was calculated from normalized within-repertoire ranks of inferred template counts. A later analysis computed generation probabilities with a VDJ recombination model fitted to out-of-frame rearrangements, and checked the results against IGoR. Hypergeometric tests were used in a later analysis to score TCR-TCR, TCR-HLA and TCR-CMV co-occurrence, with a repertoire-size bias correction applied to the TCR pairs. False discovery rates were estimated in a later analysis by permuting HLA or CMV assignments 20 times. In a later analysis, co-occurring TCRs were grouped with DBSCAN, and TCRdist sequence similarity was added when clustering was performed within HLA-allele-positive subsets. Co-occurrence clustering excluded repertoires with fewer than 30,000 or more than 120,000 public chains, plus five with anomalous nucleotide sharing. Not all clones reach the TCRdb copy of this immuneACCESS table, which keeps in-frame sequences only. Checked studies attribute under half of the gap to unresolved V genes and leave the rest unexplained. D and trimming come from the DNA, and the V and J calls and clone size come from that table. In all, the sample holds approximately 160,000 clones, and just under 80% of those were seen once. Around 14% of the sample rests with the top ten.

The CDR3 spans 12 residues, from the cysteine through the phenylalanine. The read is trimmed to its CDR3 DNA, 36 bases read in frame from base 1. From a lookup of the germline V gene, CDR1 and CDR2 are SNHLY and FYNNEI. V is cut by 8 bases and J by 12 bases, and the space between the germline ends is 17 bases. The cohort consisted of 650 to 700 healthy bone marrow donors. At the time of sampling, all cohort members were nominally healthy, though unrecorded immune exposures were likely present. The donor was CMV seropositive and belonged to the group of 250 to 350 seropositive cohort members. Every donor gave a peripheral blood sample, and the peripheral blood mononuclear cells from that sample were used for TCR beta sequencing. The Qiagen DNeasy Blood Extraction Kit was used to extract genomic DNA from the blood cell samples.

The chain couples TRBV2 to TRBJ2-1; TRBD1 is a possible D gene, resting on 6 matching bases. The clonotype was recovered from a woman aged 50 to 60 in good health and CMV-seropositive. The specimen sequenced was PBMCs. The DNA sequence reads TGTGCCAGCTCCAAAGAGGGGGTGACGCAGTTCTTC. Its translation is CASSKEGVTQFF.